Following are 25 T cell receptor beta chains from one sample sequenced in a study of blood T cell repertoires in COVID-19. Profiling relied on immunoSEQ multiplex PCR, and the TCRdb table lists in-frame clones only, not all of them. Here the sample spans under 300,000 clones, around four fifths being singletons. Sequencing was done on a sample of peripheral blood. Receptors were obtained from a woman aged 40 to 55 with active or convalescent COVID-19.

This chain joins TRBV18 and TRBJ1-2; no reliable D call. Trimming shortened V by 2 bases and J by 3 bases, and 10 bases separated the two germline ends. The length of the CDR3 is 14 residues. CDR1 and CDR2 (germline): KGHSH, LQKENI. The DNA of the CDR3 is TGTGCCAGCTCACCAGCGGCAGAATACTATGGCTACACCTTC. Translating gives CASSPAAEYYGYTF.

This clone appeared a few times. Different DNA sequences within this sample yield the same CDR3. The chain carries TRBV7-3 and TRBJ2-3, with D perhaps matching TRBD2 (5 bases). The germline V and J ends were trimmed by 3 bases and 2 bases, with 9 bases remaining between them. This CDR3 contains 14 residues. Germline CDR1 is SGHTA and CDR2 is FQGTGA. Here the CDR3 DNA reads TGTGCCAGCAGCTTGGGAGCGGCCACAGATACGCAGTATTTT. This gives the protein CASSLGAATDTQYF.

V gene TRBV19 combines with J gene TRBJ1-1; D gene unclear. The CDR3 extends over 14 amino acids. Germline V CDR1 and CDR2: LNHDA, SQIVND (reference sequence). Trimming shortened V by 2 bases and J by 1 base, and 8 bases separated the two germline ends. The chain's CDR3 is CASSITEKNTEAFF. The CDR3 region has the DNA TGTGCCAGTAGTATAACAGAGAAGAACACTGAAGCTTTCTTT.

The rearrangement joins TRBV19 to TRBJ1-4; 7 positions match TRBD1. This CDR3 region has 16 residues. Germline V lookup: CDR1 LNHDA, CDR2 SQIVND (reference sequence). The V and J ends lost 6 bases and 8 bases, in that order; junction bases with no gene match: 15. CDR3 loop: CASRLTPRQGYEKLFF. The CDR3 region has the DNA TGTGCCAGTAGGTTGACCCCCCGACAGGGCTACGAAAAACTGTTTTTT.

The chain combines TRBV11-1 with TRBJ2-5; D gene unclear. The CDR3 covers 13 residues. V was cut by 2 bases and J by 0 bases, with 4 bases left in between. The V gene's germline CDR1 is SGHAT and CDR2 FQDESV (reference sequence). Here the CDR3 DNA reads TGTGCCAGCAGCTTATCCTACCAAGAGACCCAGTACTTC. This gives the protein CASSLSYQETQYF.

This clone has only one observation. The J gene is TRBJ2-7, the V gene TRBV7-9; 9 bases match TRBD1. V was pared by 4 bases and J by 4 bases, with 5 bases of the junction left unmatched. The CDR3 spans 14 residues. Germline V gene data show CDR1 as SEHNR and CDR2 as FQNEAQ (reference sequence). CDR3 coding DNA: TGTGCCAGCAGCTCGGGGACAGGGATTTACGAGCAGTACTTC. It codes for CASSSGTGIYEQYF.

This clone turned up a few times. The rearrangement joins TRBV19 to TRBJ2-2; 11 bases fit TRBD1. The V segment lost 3 bases and the J segment 7 bases; nucleotides outside the gene matches: 13. This CDR3 comprises 18 residues. Germline lookup yields CDR1 LNHDA and CDR2 SQIVND (reference sequence). CDR3 nucleotides: TGTGCCAGTAGTATGGCCGGGACAGGGGGGTTTTTGGTCGGGGAGCTGTTTTTT. Its translation is CASSMAGTGGFLVGELFF. The whole variable domain, remainder taken from reference TRBV19 and TRBJ2-2, is DGGITQSPKYLFRKEGQNVTLSCEQNLNHDAMYWYRQDPGQGLRLIYYSQIVNDFQKGDIAEGYSVSREKKESFPLTVTSAQKNPTAFYLCASSMAGTGGFLVGELFFGEGSRLTVL.

This chain uses TRBV2 with TRBJ1-5; D ambiguous. Germline CDR1 reads SNHLY; CDR2 reads FYNNEI. The CDR3 covers 14 residues. V shed 6 bases and J shed 0 bases, with 9 bases lying between them. Here the CDR3 DNA reads TGTGCCAGCAGGGAAAATTATAGCAATCAGCCCCAGCATTTT. Residues: CASRENYSNQPQHF.

The V and J genes are TRBV18 and TRBJ2-7; weak D call: TRBD1 (5 bases). Germline V gives CDR1 KGHSH, CDR2 LQKENI. Trimming shortened V by 6 bases and J by 4 bases, and 10 bases separated the two germline ends. This CDR3 is 12 amino acids long. CDR3 in DNA: TGTGCCAGCTCTGCCGACAGTTACGAGCAGTACTTC. It is translated as CASSADSYEQYF.

The chain joins TRBV6-1 to TRBJ2-7; 9 positions match TRBD1. The CDR3 has 15 amino acids. From germline, CDR1 is MNHNS and CDR2 SASEGT. Trimming removed 2 bases from V and 0 bases from J; junction bases left unmatched: 2. CDR3 loop: CASSEIQGASYEQYV. Written as DNA, the CDR3 is TGTGCCAGCAGTGAAATACAGGGGGCCTCCTACGAGCAGTACGTC.

The J gene is TRBJ1-2, the V gene TRBV10-3; the match to TRBD1 covers 10 bases. Per germline, CDR1 ENHRY and CDR2 SYGVKD. The CDR3 runs 15 residues. V gave up 3 bases and J gave up 6 bases; unmatched junction bases: 7. The CDR3: CAISDPKTGGDGYTF. In DNA form, the CDR3 reads TGTGCCATCAGTGATCCAAAGACAGGGGGCGATGGCTACACCTTC.

The rearrangement joins TRBV18 to TRBJ1-1; unclear D gene. The CDR3 runs to 12 residues. Germline lookup yields CDR1 KGHSH and CDR2 LQKENI. Trimming cost V 2 bases and J 2 bases, with 3 bases left between them. CDR3 residues: CASSPSNTEAFF. DNA of the CDR3: TGTGCCAGCTCACCATCAAACACTGAAGCTTTCTTT.

This clone has only one observation. This rearrangement joins TRBV6-5 to TRBJ1-3, with D possibly being TRBD1 (5 bases). CDR1 and CDR2 from the germline V gene are MNHEY and SVGAGI. The CDR3 is 14 amino acids. With 5 bases removed from V and 0 bases from J, the gap between germline ends came to 8 bases. CDR3 DNA sequence: TGTGCCAGCAGTACAGGTTCCTCTGGAAACACCATATATTTT. Translated, it gives CASSTGSSGNTIYF.

Note on this clone: One junction end disagrees with the germline gene, perhaps due to a read error. V is TRBV11-3 and J is TRBJ2-1; D not certain. Per germline, CDR1 SGHNT and CDR2 YENEEA. The CDR3 runs 13 residues. DNA of the CDR3: TGTGCCAGCAGCTTTGACTCCCACAATGAGCAGTTCTTC. This sequence encodes CASSFDSHNEQFF.

This clone has just a few counts. The chain carries TRBV10-1 and TRBJ2-1; 10 bases agree with TRBD2. This CDR3 has 15 amino acids. Per germline, CDR1 WNHNN and CDR2 SYGVQD (reference sequence). With V trimmed by 4 bases and J by 6 bases, 6 bases remained unmatched. For the CDR3, the DNA is TGCGCCAGCAGTGTCATTAGCGGGGGGACCAATGAGCAGTTCTTC. Translating it yields CASSVISGGTNEQFF.

There are a few counts of this clone. CDR3 in amino acids: CASSELLSPSNEQFF. In nucleotides, the CDR3 is TGTGCCAGCAGTGAGCTTCTCTCTCCTAGCAATGAGCAGTTCTTC. This chain connects TRBV2 to TRBJ2-1; D gene unclear. Germline-derived CDR1 and CDR2 are SNHLY and FYNNEI. The CDR3 has 15 residues. The germline V and J ends were trimmed by 3 bases and 6 bases, with 15 bases remaining between them. Looking up the rest from reference TRBV2 and TRBJ2-1 gives the full variable domain: EPEVTQTPSHQVTQMGQEVILRCVPISNHLYFYWYRQILGQKVEFLVSFYNNEISEKSEIFDDQFSVERPDGSNFTLKIRSTKLEDSAMYFCASSELLSPSNEQFFGPGTRLTVL.

The chain couples TRBV6-6 to TRBJ2-4; 7 nucleotides align to TRBD2. There are 15 residues in the CDR3. V shed 4 bases, J shed 2 bases, and the junction held 5 bases outside the gene matches. Per the germline V gene, CDR1 is MNHNY and CDR2 is SVGAGI (reference sequence). As DNA, the CDR3 is TGTGCCAGCAGTTTTTCCGGGGGGTCCAAAAACATTCAGTACTTC. Amino acid sequence: CASSFSGGSKNIQYF.

The chain links TRBV5-1 to TRBJ1-2; perhaps TRBD1 as D (6 bases). CDR3 size: 17 residues. Between the trimmed V and J ends, which lost 4 bases and 2 bases, there was a span of 21 bases. Germline V CDR1 and CDR2: SGHRS, YFSETQ. The CDR3 coding sequence is TGCGCCAGCAGCGCAGGCGGTATCAGGGGTCTCAACTATGGCTACACCTTC. It is translated as CASSAGGIRGLNYGYTF.

This sequence joins TRBV7-3 and TRBJ2-2; D may be TRBD2 (6 bases). V lost 1 base to trimming and J lost 1 base, with 7 bases between them. Germline CDR1 is SGHTA and CDR2 is FQGTGA. The CDR3 length is 15 residues. The CDR3 loop reads CASSLNGGNTGELFF. The CDR3 nucleotides read TGTGCCAGCAGCTTAAACGGGGGGAACACCGGGGAGCTGTTTTTT.

The V and J genes are TRBV6-5 and TRBJ2-5; 7 bases align to TRBD2. The trim removed 6 bases at V and 3 bases at J, leaving 7 bases unmatched. Germline lookup yields CDR1 MNHEY and CDR2 SVGAGI. The CDR3 length is 14 residues. CDR3 nucleotide sequence: TGTGCCAGCAGATTCCGGGGGACTAAAGAGACCCAGTACTTC. The encoded protein is CASRFRGTKETQYF.

This chain joins TRBV7-8 and TRBJ2-3, with D possibly being TRBD1 (6 bases). The CDR3 sequence is 14 residues long. Trimming took off 2 bases at V and 1 base at J, with 7 bases between the two ends. CDR1 and CDR2 from the germline V gene are SGHVS and FQNEAQ. The chain's CDR3 is CASSLNRGTDTQYF. For the CDR3, the DNA is TGTGCCAGCAGCTTAAACAGGGGCACAGATACGCAGTATTTT.

This clone was observed a few times. Other DNA sequences in the same sample also yield this CDR3. The chain joins TRBV10-3 to TRBJ1-6; D gene uncertain. The CDR3 length is 15 residues. With 0 bases removed from V and 7 bases from J, the gap between germline ends came to 10 bases. Germline CDR1 and CDR2: ENHRY and SYGVKD. The CDR3 region is CAISESAGRNSPLHF. CDR3 DNA: TGTGCCATCAGTGAGTCGGCAGGCAGGAATTCACCCCTCCACTTT.

As DNA, the CDR3 is TGTGCCAGCAGTGACTCGGGGGGTAATGAGCAGTTCTTC. It is translated as CASSDSGGNEQFF. The J gene is TRBJ2-1, the V gene TRBV6-4, with a possible D match to TRBD2 (6 bases). Trimming shortened V by 0 bases and J by 7 bases, and 7 bases separated the two germline ends. Looked up from germline, CDR1 is MRHNA and CDR2 is SNTAGT. The CDR3 contains 13 residues.

The rearrangement links TRBV9 to TRBJ2-5, with 9 bases fitting TRBD2. CDR3 length: 14 residues. V lost 4 bases, J lost 3 bases, and 4 bases stayed unmatched. Looked up from germline, CDR1 is SGDLS and CDR2 is YYNGEE. The CDR3 nucleotides are TGTGCCAGCAGCCCACTAGCGGGCGAAGAGACCCAGTACTTC. It yields the protein CASSPLAGEETQYF.

The rearrangement uses TRBV6-2 or TRBV6-3 and TRBJ2-5; tentatively, D is TRBD1 (6 bases). The CDR3 contains 15 residues. CDR1 and CDR2 from the germline V gene are MNHEY and SVGEGT. Trimming pared 6 bases from V and 5 bases from J, leaving 19 bases between. The CDR3 region has the DNA TGTGCCAGCAGCCGTGCTGTTGGGGGCTTTGAGACCCAGTACTTC. Residues: CASSRAVGGFETQYF.